A selection of T cell receptor beta chains follows, all from one sample in a study of CD8+CD57+ T cells in acquired aplastic anemia. TCRdb reanalysed the reads using MiXCR and keeps one entry per CDR3 protein. The repertoire holds hundreds of thousands of distinct CDR3 sequences, with 55% to 75% as singletons. The specimen was sorted CD4+, CD8+, or CD8+CD57+ T cells (not recorded which) from PBMCs. The receptors stem from a human donor in good health, serving as a control. Both conserved end residues are part of each CDR3. Fields, in order: clone size, J gene, V gene, D gene, CDR3 DNA, CDR3 protein. The D gene is left open where the match is weak. Size is stated for part of the rows, as once, few or many counts, or as a class when the clone is expanded.

clone size: .; J gene: TRBJ1-5; V gene: TRBV9; D gene: .; CDR3 DNA: TGTGCCAGCAGCGTAGCTACTAAAAGCAATCAGCCCCAGCATTTT; CDR3 protein: CASSVATKSNQPQHF
clone size: .; J gene: TRBJ1-2; V gene: TRBV12-3/TRBV12-4; D gene: .; CDR3 DNA: TGTGCCAGCAGCGCGGGATGGGCCACCTCGTCGGAGGGCTACACCTTC; CDR3 protein: CASSAGWATSSEGYTF
clone size: many; J gene: TRBJ2-2; V gene: TRBV19; D gene: TRBD2; CDR3 DNA: TGTGCCAGTAATAAAGGGACTAGCGGGGGAACGGGCGGGGAGCTGTTTTTT; CDR3 protein: CASNKGTSGGTGGELFF
clone size: .; J gene: TRBJ2-7; V gene: TRBV20-1; D gene: .; CDR3 DNA: TGCAGTGCTAGCCGGGCCGGGAACACGGACTTC; CDR3 protein: CSASRAGNTDF
clone size: .; J gene: TRBJ2-5; V gene: TRBV29-1; D gene: TRBD1; CDR3 DNA: TGCAGCGTTAAAACAGGGGCAGAGACCCAGTACTTC; CDR3 protein: CSVKTGAETQYF
clone size: .; J gene: TRBJ2-1; V gene: TRBV7-9; D gene: TRBD2; CDR3 DNA: TGCGCCAGCAGCCAGCATTGGGGACTAGATAGAAATGAGCAGTTCTTC; CDR3 protein: CASSQHWGLDRNEQFF
clone size: .; J gene: TRBJ1-2; V gene: TRBV10-2; D gene: .; CDR3 DNA: TGCGCCAGCAGTTTTTCACAGGGTAATGGCTACACCTTC; CDR3 protein: CASSFSQGNGYTF
clone size: .; J gene: TRBJ2-5; V gene: TRBV12-3/TRBV12-4; D gene: .; CDR3 DNA: TGTGCCAGCGGACCCGATCAAGAGACCCAGTACTTC; CDR3 protein: CASGPDQETQYF
clone size: .; J gene: TRBJ1-2; V gene: TRBV9; D gene: TRBD1; CDR3 DNA: TGTGCCAGCAGCTACCTGGGACAGACCTACACTGAAGCCTTC; CDR3 protein: CASSYLGQTYTEAF
clone size: .; J gene: TRBJ2-1; V gene: TRBV29-1; D gene: .; CDR3 DNA: TGCAGTAGTGCCGACAGCGGAAACGAGCAGTTCTTC; CDR3 protein: CSSADSGNEQFF
clone size: .; J gene: TRBJ2-7; V gene: TRBV10-3; D gene: .; CDR3 DNA: TGTGCCATCAGTCGGGACGACGGGGCATACAAGCAGTACTTC; CDR3 protein: CAISRDDGAYKQYF
clone size: .; J gene: TRBJ2-1; V gene: TRBV15; D gene: TRBD2; CDR3 DNA: TGTGCCACCAGCAGAGATCCTAGCGGGGACAATGAGCAGTTCTTC; CDR3 protein: CATSRDPSGDNEQFF
clone size: .; J gene: TRBJ2-5; V gene: TRBV11-1; D gene: TRBD2; CDR3 DNA: TGTGCCAGCAGCCCTAGTAGGAGCGGGGGAGAGACCCAGTACTTC; CDR3 protein: CASSPSRSGGETQYF
clone size: many; J gene: TRBJ2-2; V gene: TRBV2; D gene: .; CDR3 DNA: TGTGCCAGCGTTTGGGGGCCGAACACCGGGGAGCTGTTTTTT; CDR3 protein: CASVWGPNTGELFF
clone size: many; J gene: TRBJ1-5; V gene: TRBV20-1; D gene: .; CDR3 DNA: TGCAGTGCTAGCCTGAGACCGGGGGCCGGCGGCAATCAGCCCCAGCATTTT; CDR3 protein: CSASLRPGAGGNQPQHF
clone size: .; J gene: TRBJ1-1; V gene: TRBV2; D gene: TRBD1; CDR3 DNA: TGTGCCAGCAGTTACCGACAGGGTGCCAACACTGAAGCTTTCTTT; CDR3 protein: CASSYRQGANTEAFF
clone size: many; J gene: TRBJ2-7; V gene: TRBV30; D gene: .; CDR3 DNA: TGTGCCTGGAGGGGAGGGACACCCACCTACGAGCAGTACTTC; CDR3 protein: CAWRGGTPTYEQYF
clone size: few; J gene: TRBJ1-1; V gene: TRBV10-3; D gene: .; CDR3 DNA: TGTGCCATCAGTTTGCGAGACCTTACTGAAGCTTTCTTT; CDR3 protein: CAISLRDLTEAFF
clone size: few; J gene: TRBJ2-1; V gene: TRBV7-3; D gene: TRBD1; CDR3 DNA: TGTGCCAGCAGTTCGGACAGGGCCTACAATGAGCAGTTCTTC; CDR3 protein: CASSSDRAYNEQFF
clone size: many; J gene: TRBJ2-1; V gene: TRBV7-2; D gene: .; CDR3 DNA: TGTGCCAGCACCCCTAGCGGGACAGGGGTCTACAATGAGCAGTTCTTC; CDR3 protein: CASTPSGTGVYNEQFF
clone size: many; J gene: TRBJ1-4; V gene: TRBV7-6; D gene: .; CDR3 DNA: TGTGCCAGCAGCCCCTTGGGGTCCGCTAATGAAAAACTGTTTTTT; CDR3 protein: CASSPLGSANEKLFF
clone size: .; J gene: TRBJ1-2; V gene: TRBV5-6; D gene: TRBD1; CDR3 DNA: TGTGCCAGCATCAGACGACAGGGTGCCTATGGCTACACCTTC; CDR3 protein: CASIRRQGAYGYTF
clone size: many; J gene: TRBJ1-1; V gene: TRBV29-1; D gene: TRBD1; CDR3 DNA: TGCAGCGTGTTTTCAGGACAGGGGGAGACTGAAGCTTTCTTT; CDR3 protein: CSVFSGQGETEAFF
clone size: .; J gene: TRBJ1-1; V gene: TRBV10-3; D gene: .; CDR3 DNA: TGTGCCATCAGTTACTCAGAACGGCGGGGAGCTATCACTGAAGCTTTCTTT; CDR3 protein: CAISYSERRGAITEAFF
clone size: .; J gene: TRBJ1-5; V gene: TRBV7-2; D gene: .; CDR3 DNA: .; CDR3 protein: CDSSFYICSARDTMSEGGQPQHF
clone size: .; J gene: TRBJ1-2; V gene: TRBV20-1; D gene: .; CDR3 DNA: TGCAGTGCCCTTGGGACACGGACGAACATCTATGGCTACACCTTC; CDR3 protein: CSALGTRTNIYGYTF
clone size: .; J gene: TRBJ1-2; V gene: TRBV7-9; D gene: .; CDR3 DNA: TGTGCCAGCAGCGTAGCAGGGGCAGAGGAGTGTGGCTACACCTTC; CDR3 protein: CASSVAGAEECGYTF
clone size: many; J gene: TRBJ2-3; V gene: TRBV3-1; D gene: .; CDR3 DNA: TGTGCCAGCAGCCAAGCGGGCAGTTCAAGCACAGATACGCAGTATTTT; CDR3 protein: CASSQAGSSSTDTQYF
clone size: once; J gene: TRBJ1-6; V gene: TRBV6-2/TRBV6-3; D gene: .; CDR3 DNA: TGTGCCAGCGCCTTGAAGGAGGCGGGGAATTCACCCCTCCACTTT; CDR3 protein: CASALKEAGNSPLHF
clone size: .; J gene: TRBJ2-7; V gene: TRBV7-2; D gene: .; CDR3 DNA: TGTGCCAGCAGCTTAAGGCCGGGGCGATCCGGCAATGAGTACTTC; CDR3 protein: CASSLRPGRSGNEYF
clone size: .; J gene: TRBJ1-5; V gene: TRBV15; D gene: .; CDR3 DNA: TGTGCCACCAGCAGAGAAGGCGGGCAGCCCCAGCATTTT; CDR3 protein: CATSREGGQPQHF
clone size: .; J gene: TRBJ2-7; V gene: TRBV20-1; D gene: .; CDR3 DNA: TGCAGTGCTAGGGAGGGGCCTGCGGTCGACGAGCAGTACTTC; CDR3 protein: CSAREGPAVDEQYF
clone size: many; J gene: TRBJ2-5; V gene: TRBV5-5; D gene: .; CDR3 DNA: TGTGCCAGCAGTGTCCAGGGAAGAGAGACCCAGTACTTC; CDR3 protein: CASSVQGRETQYF
clone size: .; J gene: TRBJ2-5; V gene: TRBV9; D gene: .; CDR3 DNA: TGTGCCAGCAGCCCCCGCCTCGGGGCGACCTATGACTTC; CDR3 protein: CASSPRLGATYDF
clone size: once; J gene: TRBJ1-1; V gene: TRBV5-1; D gene: .; CDR3 DNA: TGCGGCAGAAGTACACCAGCGAACACTGAAGCTTTCTTT; CDR3 protein: CGRSTPANTEAFF
clone size: many; J gene: TRBJ2-7; V gene: TRBV11-3; D gene: .; CDR3 DNA: TGTGCCAGCAGCTTAGGGGCCGGAACCTACGAGCAGTACTTC; CDR3 protein: CASSLGAGTYEQYF
clone size: .; J gene: TRBJ1-6; V gene: TRBV9; D gene: TRBD1; CDR3 DNA: TGTGCCAGCAGCGTGTCAGTACAGGGGCGATCACCCTTCTTCTTT; CDR3 protein: CASSVSVQGRSPFFF
clone size: many; J gene: TRBJ2-7; V gene: TRBV10-3; D gene: TRBD1; CDR3 DNA: TGTGCCACCGATCGGACAGGGGTCGACGAGCAGTACTTC; CDR3 protein: CATDRTGVDEQYF
clone size: .; J gene: TRBJ2-1; V gene: TRBV19; D gene: .; CDR3 DNA: TGTGCCAGTTTGCCTAGGGGAACTATCGGGGGTGAGCAGTTCTTC; CDR3 protein: CASLPRGTIGGEQFF
clone size: many; J gene: TRBJ2-3; V gene: TRBV2; D gene: TRBD2; CDR3 DNA: TGTGCCAGCATGCTAGCGGGGGGGTGGGATACGCAGTATTTT; CDR3 protein: CASMLAGGWDTQYF
clone size: .; J gene: TRBJ2-7; V gene: TRBV12-3/TRBV12-4; D gene: .; CDR3 DNA: TGTGCCAGCAGCGCGGGACCAGGTGTCTACGAGCAGCACTTC; CDR3 protein: CASSAGPGVYEQHF
clone size: few; J gene: TRBJ1-2; V gene: TRBV2; D gene: .; CDR3 DNA: TGTGCCAGCAGTGAGAGTAGGGACGCCTATGGCTACACCTTC; CDR3 protein: CASSESRDAYGYTF
clone size: .; J gene: TRBJ1-2; V gene: TRBV20-1; D gene: .; CDR3 DNA: TGCAGTGCTAGAGACAGTGAGGCTTTCTATGGCTACACCTTC; CDR3 protein: CSARDSEAFYGYTF
clone size: .; J gene: TRBJ2-2; V gene: TRBV7-9; D gene: TRBD1; CDR3 DNA: TGTGCCAGCGTAGGGGACAGGGGTATCGGGGAGCTGTTTTTT; CDR3 protein: CASVGDRGIGELFF
clone size: many; J gene: TRBJ1-4; V gene: TRBV19; D gene: .; CDR3 DNA: TGTGCCAGTAGTATCGGGACGGTTGCAACTAATGAAAAACTGTTTTTT; CDR3 protein: CASSIGTVATNEKLFF
clone size: once; J gene: TRBJ2-3; V gene: TRBV5-4; D gene: .; CDR3 DNA: TGTGCCAGCAGCTTAGAGGGGGGCAGAGATACGCAGTATTTT; CDR3 protein: CASSLEGGRDTQYF
clone size: .; J gene: TRBJ2-2; V gene: TRBV11-2; D gene: TRBD1; CDR3 DNA: TGTGCCAGCAGCTTGACAGGGGACCCGAACACCGGGGAGCTGTTTTTT; CDR3 protein: CASSLTGDPNTGELFF
clone size: few; J gene: TRBJ2-1; V gene: TRBV12-5; D gene: TRBD2; CDR3 DNA: TGTGCTAGTGGTTTGACTAGCGGGGGGGCCGGTGAGCAGTTCTTC; CDR3 protein: CASGLTSGGAGEQFF
clone size: few; J gene: TRBJ2-7; V gene: TRBV19; D gene: TRBD2; CDR3 DNA: TGTGCCAGTACTAGCGGGAGGTACGAGCAGTACTTC; CDR3 protein: CASTSGRYEQYF
clone size: .; J gene: TRBJ2-3; V gene: TRBV20-1; D gene: .; CDR3 DNA: TGCAGTGCTCACGGGGGCGCCAATGCGCAGTATTTT; CDR3 protein: CSAHGGANAQYF
clone size: many; J gene: TRBJ2-4; V gene: TRBV7-2; D gene: .; CDR3 DNA: TGTGCCAGCAGAAGGCAGGGGAGGGACATTCAGTACTTC; CDR3 protein: CASRRQGRDIQYF
clone size: .; J gene: TRBJ1-2; V gene: TRBV25-1; D gene: .; CDR3 DNA: TGTGCCAGCCGCCGCAGGGAGGGCTATGGCTACACCTTC; CDR3 protein: CASRRREGYGYTF
clone size: many; J gene: TRBJ2-5; V gene: TRBV5-1; D gene: TRBD2; CDR3 DNA: TGCGCCAGCAGCTCCTCAACTGTCCCGGGACTAGTACAAGAGACCCAGTACTTC; CDR3 protein: CASSSSTVPGLVQETQYF
clone size: .; J gene: TRBJ1-2; V gene: TRBV7-2; D gene: .; CDR3 DNA: TGTGCCAGCAGCTTATTATTGGCAGGGGCCCACTATGGCTACACCTTC; CDR3 protein: CASSLLLAGAHYGYTF
clone size: .; J gene: TRBJ1-2; V gene: TRBV3-1; D gene: .; CDR3 DNA: TGCGCCAGCAGCCAACAGCTCCTGGGGGCCGGCTATGGCTACACCTTC; CDR3 protein: CASSQQLLGAGYGYTF
clone size: .; J gene: TRBJ2-7; V gene: TRBV7-2; D gene: .; CDR3 DNA: TGTGCCAGCTGTCCGCTGTTGGGCTACGTGCAGTACTTC; CDR3 protein: CASCPLLGYVQYF
clone size: .; J gene: TRBJ1-6; V gene: TRBV20-1; D gene: .; CDR3 DNA: TGCAGTGCTAACGGGGGGAGTGTTAGCTCCCTCCACTTT; CDR3 protein: CSANGGSVSSLHF
clone size: .; J gene: TRBJ2-7; V gene: TRBV20-1; D gene: TRBD1; CDR3 DNA: TGCAGTGCTCCCCGACGGGGACAGGGGGACGAGCAGTACTTC; CDR3 protein: CSAPRRGQGDEQYF
clone size: many; J gene: TRBJ2-7; V gene: TRBV19; D gene: TRBD1; CDR3 DNA: TGTGCCAGTAGTTCGGGGACAGGGTCAGCCGAGCAGTACTTC; CDR3 protein: CASSSGTGSAEQYF
clone size: few; J gene: TRBJ1-3; V gene: TRBV2; D gene: .; CDR3 DNA: TGTGCCAGCAGTACAAGGTTCCCCTCTGGAAACACCATATATTTT; CDR3 protein: CASSTRFPSGNTIYF